Listed below are T cell receptor beta chains from one sample, sequenced in a study of shared clonotypes between healthy human individuals. Produced via immunoSEQ multiplex PCR; TCRdb's table is partial and in-frame only. The table includes about 1.5 million clones, around 98% detected once. The material sequenced was naive CD4+ T cells sorted from blood. All receptors derive from a man aged 25-40 years in good health. CDR3s include the opening cysteine and the closing phenylalanine or tryptophan. A D gene is named only where the DNA matches it firmly. Clone size, where shown, is once, few, many, or a class for clones that have expanded.

clone size,J gene,D gene,V gene,CDR3 protein,CDR3 DNA
NA,TRBJ1-1,TRBD1,TRBV15,CATRDTGGINTEAFF,TGTGCCACCAGAGATACAGGGGGGATTAACACTGAAGCTTTCTTT
NA,TRBJ2-1,NA,TRBV5-4,CASGRDWNNEQFF,TGTGCCAGCGGAAGGGACTGGAACAATGAGCAGTTCTTC
NA,TRBJ1-4,NA,TRBV5-4,CASSLPGANEKLFF,TGTGCCAGCAGCTTACCAGGAGCTAATGAAAAACTGTTTTTT
few,TRBJ2-1,NA,TRBV11-2,CASSVGAADEQFF,TGTGCCAGCAGCGTTGGGGCAGCAGATGAGCAGTTCTTC
NA,TRBJ1-5,TRBD1,TRBV28,CASSFAGGANQPQHF,TGTGCCAGCAGTTTTGCAGGGGGCGCGAATCAGCCCCAGCATTTT
NA,TRBJ2-7,TRBD1,TRBV25-1,CASSPLTGTGVYEQYF,TGTGCCAGCAGTCCTCTTACCGGGACAGGGGTCTACGAGCAGTACTTC
NA,TRBJ1-2,TRBD1,TRBV5-1,CASSFVGQGPSNYGYTF,TGCGCCAGCAGCTTTGTGGGACAGGGGCCCTCTAACTATGGCTACACCTTC
NA,TRBJ1-1,NA,TRBV6-4,CASSRALNTEAFF,TGTGCCAGCAGTAGGGCCCTGAACACTGAAGCTTTCTTT
NA,TRBJ1-1,NA,TRBV19,CASTDRVGRMNTEAFF,TGTGCCAGTACCGACCGTGTAGGACGAATGAACACTGAAGCTTTCTTT
NA,TRBJ2-4,TRBD2,TRBV4-3,CASSQGLAGMGRAKNIQYF,TGCGCCAGCAGCCAGGGACTAGCGGGAATGGGGCGGGCCAAAAACATTCAGTACTTC